This T cell receptor beta chain was observed in a study of T cell responses to AZD1222 COVID-19 vaccine. Study findings and constraints: Females outnumbered males among donors, who were mostly white British; clonal diversity was possibly underestimated.

Turning to this clone: Its antigen is undetermined.

Sequencing was performed with immunoSEQ multiplex PCR; in TCRdb, only in-frame clones are kept and a portion is missing. The sample has around 160,000 clones, 80% to 85% seen once. Per germline, CDR1 ENHRY and CDR2 SYGVKD. V dropped 3 bases and J dropped 0 bases, with 6 bases sitting between them. The length of the CDR3 is 14 residues. The TCR was taken from an adult in good health. V usage is TRBV10-3 and J usage is TRBJ2-4, with unresolved D. The source material was peripheral blood, sampled on day 0 of MenACWY control vaccination. The CDR3 reads CAISDGRAKNIQYF. CDR3 bases: TGTGCCATCAGTGATGGGCGAGCCAAAAACATTCAGTACTTC.